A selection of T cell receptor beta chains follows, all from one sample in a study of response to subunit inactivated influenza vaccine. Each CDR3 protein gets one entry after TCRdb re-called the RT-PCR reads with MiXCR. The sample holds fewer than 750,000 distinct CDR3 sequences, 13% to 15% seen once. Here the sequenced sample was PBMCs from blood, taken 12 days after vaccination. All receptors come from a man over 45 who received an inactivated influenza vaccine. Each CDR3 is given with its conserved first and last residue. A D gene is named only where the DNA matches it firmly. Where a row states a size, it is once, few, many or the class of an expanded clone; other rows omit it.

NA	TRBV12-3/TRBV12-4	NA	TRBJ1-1	CASSPSYGNMNTEAFF	TGTGCCAGCAGTCCCTCCTATGGGAACATGAACACTGAAGCTTTCTTT
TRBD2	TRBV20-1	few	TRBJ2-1	CSASTGRFDEQFF	TGCAGTGCTAGTACCGGGAGGTTCGATGAGCAGTTCTTC
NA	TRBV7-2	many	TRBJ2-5	CASSPGGRVQETQYF	TGTGCCAGCAGCCCAGGAGGCAGGGTCCAAGAGACCCAGTACTTC
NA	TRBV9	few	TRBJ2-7	CASSVADLLSGEQYF	TGTGCCAGCAGCGTAGCGGATCTCCTATCCGGCGAGCAGTACTTC
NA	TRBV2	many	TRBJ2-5	CASSSGLGETQYF	TGTGCCAGCTCATCAGGGTTGGGAGAGACCCAGTACTTC
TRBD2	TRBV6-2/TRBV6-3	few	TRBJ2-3	CASRRLAGPPDTQYF	TGTGCCAGCCGTAGACTAGCGGGGCCTCCAGATACGCAGTATTTT
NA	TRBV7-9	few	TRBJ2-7	CASSRNGKNNEQYF	TGTGCCAGCAGCCGCAACGGTAAAAATAACGAGCAGTACTTC
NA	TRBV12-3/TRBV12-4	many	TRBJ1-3	CASTAGAGTGNTIYF	TGTGCCAGCACCGCGGGAGCTGGCACTGGAAACACCATATATTTT
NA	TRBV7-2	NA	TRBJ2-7	CASSLVVAGGSYEQYF	TGTGCCAGCAGCTTAGTTGTGGCAGGGGGGTCCTACGAGCAGTACTTC
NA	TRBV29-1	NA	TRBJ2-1	CSVSVRDEQFF	TGCAGCGTTTCAGTGCGGGATGAGCAGTTCTTC
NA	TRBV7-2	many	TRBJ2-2	CASSGRNTGELFF	TGTGCCAGCAGCGGAAGGAACACCGGGGAGCTGTTTTTT
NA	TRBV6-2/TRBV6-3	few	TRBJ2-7	CASSSSFYEQYF	TGTGCCAGCAGTTCTAGCTTCTACGAGCAGTACTTC
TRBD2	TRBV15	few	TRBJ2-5	CATSSPRGGLF	TGTGCCACCTCCTCCCCCCGGGGGGGCCTTTTC
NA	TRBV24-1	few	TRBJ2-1	CAPSNGPGPNEQFF	TGTGCCCCCTCAAATGGCCCCGGCCCCAATGAGCAGTTCTTC
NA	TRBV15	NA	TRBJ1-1	CATSRDFAGRNTEAFF	TGTGCCACCAGCAGAGATTTTGCTGGGAGGAACACTGAAGCTTTCTTT
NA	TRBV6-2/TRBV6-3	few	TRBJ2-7	CASSSRPGTGLSGGFYEQYF	TGTGCCAGCAGTTCCAGGCCCGGGACAGGGTTGAGCGGGGGCTTCTACGAGCAGTACTTC
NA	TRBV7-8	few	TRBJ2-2	CASSPPGQDTGELFF	TGTGCCAGCAGCCCCCCAGGGCAAGACACCGGGGAGCTGTTTTTT
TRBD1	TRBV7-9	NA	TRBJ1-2	CASTRTGAYGYTF	TGTGCCAGCACCCGGACAGGGGCCTATGGCTACACCTTC
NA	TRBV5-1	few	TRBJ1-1	CASSLGMSVSNTEAFF	TGCGCCAGCAGCTTGGGAATGTCTGTGTCGAACACTGAAGCTTTCTTT
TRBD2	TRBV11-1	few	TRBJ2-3	CASSLAATSGGAGDTQYF	TGTGCCAGCAGCTTAGCGGCGACTAGCGGGGGGGCCGGAGATACGCAGTATTTT
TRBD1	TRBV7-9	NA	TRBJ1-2	CASSTQTGNYGYTF	TGTGCCAGCAGCACCCAGACAGGGAACTATGGCTACACCTTC
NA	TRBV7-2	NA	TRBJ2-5	CASSSAGGLVDETQYF	TGTGCCAGCAGCTCCGCGGGTGGGCTAGTTGACGAGACCCAGTACTTC
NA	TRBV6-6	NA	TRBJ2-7	CASSPGDYEQYF	TGTGCCAGCAGTCCGGGGGACTACGAGCAGTACTTC
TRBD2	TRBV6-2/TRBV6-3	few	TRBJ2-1	CASSLPSGRAYEQFF	TGTGCCAGCAGTTTGCCTAGCGGGAGGGCGTATGAGCAGTTCTTC
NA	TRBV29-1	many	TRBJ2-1	CSVEDHGSYNEQFF	TGCAGCGTTGAAGATCACGGCAGCTACAATGAGCAGTTCTTC
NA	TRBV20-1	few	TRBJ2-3	CSARSGGSTDTQYF	TGCAGTGCTAGATCAGGTGGAAGCACAGATACGCAGTATTTT
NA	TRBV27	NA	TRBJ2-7	CASSPFNTFYEQYF	TGTGCCAGCAGTCCCTTTAACACGTTCTACGAGCAGTACTTC
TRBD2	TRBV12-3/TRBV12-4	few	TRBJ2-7	CASSWAGGNEQYF	TGTGCCAGCAGTTGGGCGGGAGGAAACGAGCAGTACTTC
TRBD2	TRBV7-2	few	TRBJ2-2	CASTPLAYTGELFF	TGTGCCAGCACCCCACTAGCGTATACCGGGGAGCTGTTTTTT
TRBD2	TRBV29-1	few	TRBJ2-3	CSAASGSFRTDTQYF	TGCAGCGCCGCTAGCGGGAGTTTTCGCACAGATACGCAGTATTTT
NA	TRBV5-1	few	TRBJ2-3	CASSQLSAGDTQYF	TGCGCCAGCAGCCAGCTATCAGCAGGAGATACGCAGTATTTT
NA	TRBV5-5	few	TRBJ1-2	CASSLGPRTVLSNYGYTF	TGTGCCAGCAGCTTGGGCCCTCGGACAGTGCTCTCTAACTATGGCTACACCTTC
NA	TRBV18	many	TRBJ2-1	CASSPSREQFF	TGTGCCAGCTCACCAAGCCGGGAGCAGTTCTTC
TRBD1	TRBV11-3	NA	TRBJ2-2	CASSPVRTGNTGELFF	TGTGCCAGCAGCCCAGTCCGGACAGGGAACACCGGGGAGCTGTTTTTT
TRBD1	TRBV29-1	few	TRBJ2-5	CSVEWGQGETQYF	TGCAGCGTTGAATGGGGACAGGGAGAGACCCAGTACTTC
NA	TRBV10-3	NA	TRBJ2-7	CAISDPSTASSYEQYF	TGTGCCATCAGTGACCCGTCGACGGCCAGCTCCTACGAGCAGTACTTC
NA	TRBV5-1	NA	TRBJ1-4	CASSNNRDLFF	TGCGCCAGCAGCAACAACAGGGATCTGTTTTTT
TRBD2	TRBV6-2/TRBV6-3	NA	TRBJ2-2	CASSYSERGYTGELFF	TGTGCCAGCAGTTACTCGGAGCGGGGGTACACCGGGGAGCTGTTTTTT
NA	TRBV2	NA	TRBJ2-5	CASSQDSYQETQYF	TGTGCCAGCAGCCAGGACAGTTACCAAGAGACCCAGTACTTC
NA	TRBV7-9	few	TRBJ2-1	CASSPRDWLGEQFF	TGTGCCAGCAGCCCCCGGGACTGGCTTGGGGAGCAGTTCTTC
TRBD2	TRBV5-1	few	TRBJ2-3	CASSGGGASADTQYF	TGCGCCAGCAGTGGCGGGGGGGCATCGGCAGATACGCAGTATTTT
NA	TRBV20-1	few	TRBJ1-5	CSARNSLTRWDQPQHF	TGCAGTGCTAGAAACTCCCTGACACGTTGGGATCAGCCCCAGCATTTT
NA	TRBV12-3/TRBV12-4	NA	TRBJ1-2	CASSGGPRMGGYTF	TGTGCCAGCAGTGGGGGACCGCGAATGGGAGGCTACACCTTC
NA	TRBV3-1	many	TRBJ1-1	CASTRIGGTTEAFF	TGTGCCAGCACACGAATTGGGGGGACCACCGAAGCTTTCTTT